This T cell receptor (beta chain) stems from a study of OX40 agonist ivuxolimab in advanced cancers. Study at large: Patients received intravenous ivuxolimab every 2 weeks at 0.01 to 10 mg/kg. At around 83% male, the cohort had a mean age of approximately 60 years, ranging from about 20 to 79.

Generated by immunoSEQ multiplex PCR, the TCRdb table keeps only in-frame clones and is missing some. The sample consists of about 81,000 clones, approximately 94% of them appearing once. The germline V and J ends were trimmed by 0 bases and 8 bases, with 16 bases remaining between them. The germline V gene encodes CDR1 KGHSH and CDR2 LQKENI. The CDR3 has 15 amino acids. Patients who had autoimmune disease history or got systemic immunosuppression were left out. This clonotype was sampled from an adult with an advanced solid tumor such as melanoma, head and neck, liver or kidney cancer. This sequence joins TRBV18 and TRBJ1-2, with D perhaps TRBD1 (6 bases). Source: CD4+ or CD8+ T cells sorted from blood, taken in a trial of the OX40 agonist ivuxolimab. The CDR3 DNA reads as TGTGCCAGCTCACCACCGTGGCAGGGGCCGGTCGGCTACACCTTC. Encoded protein: CASSPPWQGPVGYTF. Full variable domain (outside the CDR3, taken from reference TRBV18 and TRBJ1-2): NAGVMQNPRHLVRRRGQEARLRCSPMKGHSHVYWYRQLPEEGLKFMVYLQKENIIDESGMPKERFSAEFPKEGPSILRIQQVVRGDSAAYFCASSPPWQGPVGYTFGSGTRLTVV.